Listed here is a single T cell receptor (beta chain). Only in-frame clones appear in the TCRdb table, and some are missing; sequencing was by immunoSEQ multiplex PCR. The sample lists roughly 45,000 clones, 80% to 95% occurring once. This record comes from a study of T cell changes during pregnancy in multiple sclerosis. The origin of this receptor is a female donor with multiple sclerosis, enrolled in a pregnancy study. The sample was CD8+ T cells from peripheral blood mononuclear cells, taken after pregnancy.

This chain's CDR3 is CASSLYGTKETQYF. The DNA of the CDR3 is TGTGCCAGCAGCTTGTACGGGACAAAAGAGACCCAGTACTTC. The V call is TRBV5-6, the J call TRBJ2-5; D is possibly TRBD1 (6 bases). The germline V gene has CDR1 SGHDT and CDR2 YYEEEE. The V end lost 1 base, the J end lost 3 bases, and 10 bases lay between the germline ends. This CDR3 region has 14 residues.